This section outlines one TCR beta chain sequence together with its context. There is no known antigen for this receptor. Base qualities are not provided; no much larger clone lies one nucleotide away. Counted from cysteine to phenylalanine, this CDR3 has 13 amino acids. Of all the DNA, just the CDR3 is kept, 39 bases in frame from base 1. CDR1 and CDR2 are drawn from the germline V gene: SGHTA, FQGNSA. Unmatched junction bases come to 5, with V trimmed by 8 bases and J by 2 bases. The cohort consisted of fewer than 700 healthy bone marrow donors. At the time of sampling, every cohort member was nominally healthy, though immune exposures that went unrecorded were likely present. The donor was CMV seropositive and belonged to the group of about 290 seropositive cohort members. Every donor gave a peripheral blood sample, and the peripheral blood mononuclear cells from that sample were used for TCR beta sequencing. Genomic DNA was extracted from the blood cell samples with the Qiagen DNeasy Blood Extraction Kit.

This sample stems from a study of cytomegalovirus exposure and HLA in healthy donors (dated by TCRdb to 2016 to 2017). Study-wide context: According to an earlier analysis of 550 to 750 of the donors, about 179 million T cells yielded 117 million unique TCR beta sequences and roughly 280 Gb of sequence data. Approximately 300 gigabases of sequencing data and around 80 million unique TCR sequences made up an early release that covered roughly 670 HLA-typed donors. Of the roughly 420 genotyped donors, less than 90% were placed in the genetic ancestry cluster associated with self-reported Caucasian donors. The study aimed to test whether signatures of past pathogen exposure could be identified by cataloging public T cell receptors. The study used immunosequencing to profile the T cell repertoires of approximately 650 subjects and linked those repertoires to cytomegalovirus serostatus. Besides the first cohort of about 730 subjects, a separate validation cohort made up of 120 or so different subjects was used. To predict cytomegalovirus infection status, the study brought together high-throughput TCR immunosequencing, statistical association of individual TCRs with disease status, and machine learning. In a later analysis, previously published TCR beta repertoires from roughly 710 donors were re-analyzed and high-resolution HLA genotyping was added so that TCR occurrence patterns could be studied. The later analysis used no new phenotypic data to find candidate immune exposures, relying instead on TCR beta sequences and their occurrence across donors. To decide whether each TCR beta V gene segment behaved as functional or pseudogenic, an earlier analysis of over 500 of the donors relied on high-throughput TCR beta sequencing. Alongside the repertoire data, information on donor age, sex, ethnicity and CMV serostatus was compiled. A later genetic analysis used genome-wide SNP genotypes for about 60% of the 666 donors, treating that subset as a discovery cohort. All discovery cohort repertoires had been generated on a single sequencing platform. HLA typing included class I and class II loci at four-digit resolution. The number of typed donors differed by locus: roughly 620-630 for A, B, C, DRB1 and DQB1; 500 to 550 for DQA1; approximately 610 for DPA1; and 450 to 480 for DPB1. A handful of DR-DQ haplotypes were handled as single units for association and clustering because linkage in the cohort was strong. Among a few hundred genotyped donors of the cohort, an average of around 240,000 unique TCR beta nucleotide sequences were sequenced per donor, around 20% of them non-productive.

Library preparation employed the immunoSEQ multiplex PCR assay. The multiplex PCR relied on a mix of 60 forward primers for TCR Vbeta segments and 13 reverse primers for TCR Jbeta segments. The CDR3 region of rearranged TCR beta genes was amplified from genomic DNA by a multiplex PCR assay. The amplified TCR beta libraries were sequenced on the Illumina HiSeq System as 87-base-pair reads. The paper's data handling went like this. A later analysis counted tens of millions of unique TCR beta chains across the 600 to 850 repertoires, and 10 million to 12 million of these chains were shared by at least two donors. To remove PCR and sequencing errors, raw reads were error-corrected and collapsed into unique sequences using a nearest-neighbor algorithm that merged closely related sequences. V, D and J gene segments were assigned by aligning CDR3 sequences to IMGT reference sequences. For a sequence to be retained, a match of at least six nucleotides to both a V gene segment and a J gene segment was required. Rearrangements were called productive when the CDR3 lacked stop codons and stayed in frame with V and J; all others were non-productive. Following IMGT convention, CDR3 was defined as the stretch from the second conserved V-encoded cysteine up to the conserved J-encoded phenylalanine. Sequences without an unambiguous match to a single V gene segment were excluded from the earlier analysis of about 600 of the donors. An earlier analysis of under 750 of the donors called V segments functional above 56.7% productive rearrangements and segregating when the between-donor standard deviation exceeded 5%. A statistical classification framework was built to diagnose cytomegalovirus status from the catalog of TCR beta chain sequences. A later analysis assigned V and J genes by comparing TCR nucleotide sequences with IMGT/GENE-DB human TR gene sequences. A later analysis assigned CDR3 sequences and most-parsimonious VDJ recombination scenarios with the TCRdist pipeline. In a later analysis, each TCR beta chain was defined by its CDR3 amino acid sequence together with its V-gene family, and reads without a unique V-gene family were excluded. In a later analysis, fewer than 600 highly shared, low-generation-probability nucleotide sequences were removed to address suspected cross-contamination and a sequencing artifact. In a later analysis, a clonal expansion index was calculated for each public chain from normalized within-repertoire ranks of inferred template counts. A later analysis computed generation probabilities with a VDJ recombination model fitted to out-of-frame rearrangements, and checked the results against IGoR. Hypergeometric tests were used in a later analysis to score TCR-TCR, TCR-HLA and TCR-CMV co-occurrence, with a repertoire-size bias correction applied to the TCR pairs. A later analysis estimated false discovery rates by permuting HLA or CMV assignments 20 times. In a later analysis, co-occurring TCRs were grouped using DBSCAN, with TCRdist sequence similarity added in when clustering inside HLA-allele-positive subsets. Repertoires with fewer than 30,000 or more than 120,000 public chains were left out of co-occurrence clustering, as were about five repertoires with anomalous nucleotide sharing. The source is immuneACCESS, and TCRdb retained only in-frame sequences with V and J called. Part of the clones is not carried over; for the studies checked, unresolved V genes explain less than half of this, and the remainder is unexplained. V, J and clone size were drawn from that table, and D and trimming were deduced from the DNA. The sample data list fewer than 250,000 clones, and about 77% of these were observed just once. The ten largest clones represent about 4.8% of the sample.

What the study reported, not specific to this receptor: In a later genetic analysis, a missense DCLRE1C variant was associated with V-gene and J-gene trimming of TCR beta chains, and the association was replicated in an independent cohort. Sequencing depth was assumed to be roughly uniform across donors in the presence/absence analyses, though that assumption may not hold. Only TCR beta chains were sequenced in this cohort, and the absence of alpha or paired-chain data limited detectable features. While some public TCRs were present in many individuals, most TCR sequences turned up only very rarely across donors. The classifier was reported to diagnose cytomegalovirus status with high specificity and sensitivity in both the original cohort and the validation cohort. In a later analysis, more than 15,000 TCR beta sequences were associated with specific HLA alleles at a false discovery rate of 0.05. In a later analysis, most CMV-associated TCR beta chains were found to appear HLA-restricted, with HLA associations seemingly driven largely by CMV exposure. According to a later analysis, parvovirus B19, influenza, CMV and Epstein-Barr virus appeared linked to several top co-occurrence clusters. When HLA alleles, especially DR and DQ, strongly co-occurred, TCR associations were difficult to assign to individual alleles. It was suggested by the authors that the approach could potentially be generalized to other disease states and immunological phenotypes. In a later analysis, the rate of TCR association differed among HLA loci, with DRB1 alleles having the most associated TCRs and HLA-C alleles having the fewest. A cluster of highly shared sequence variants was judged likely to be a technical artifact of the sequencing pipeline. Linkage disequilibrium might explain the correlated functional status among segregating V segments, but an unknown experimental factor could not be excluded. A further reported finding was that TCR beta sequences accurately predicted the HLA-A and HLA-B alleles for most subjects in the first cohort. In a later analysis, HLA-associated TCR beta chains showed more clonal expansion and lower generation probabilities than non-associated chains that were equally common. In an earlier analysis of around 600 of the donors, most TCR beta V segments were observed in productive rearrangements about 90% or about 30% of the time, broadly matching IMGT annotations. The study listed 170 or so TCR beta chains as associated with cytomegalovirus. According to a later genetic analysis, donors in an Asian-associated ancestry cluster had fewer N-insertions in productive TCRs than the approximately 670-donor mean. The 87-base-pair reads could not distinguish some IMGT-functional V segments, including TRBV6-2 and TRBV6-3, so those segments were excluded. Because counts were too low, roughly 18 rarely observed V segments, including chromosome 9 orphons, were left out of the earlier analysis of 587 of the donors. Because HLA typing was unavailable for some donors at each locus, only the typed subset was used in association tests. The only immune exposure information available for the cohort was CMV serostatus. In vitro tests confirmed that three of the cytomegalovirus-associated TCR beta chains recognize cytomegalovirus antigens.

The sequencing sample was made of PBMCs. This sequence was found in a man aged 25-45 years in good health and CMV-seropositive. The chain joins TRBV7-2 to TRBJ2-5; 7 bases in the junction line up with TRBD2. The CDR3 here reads CASGGGVQETQYF. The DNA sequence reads TGTGCCAGCGGGGGGGGAGTTCAAGAGACCCAGTACTTC. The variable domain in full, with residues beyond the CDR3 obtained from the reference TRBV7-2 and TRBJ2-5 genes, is GAGVSQSPSNKVTEKGKDVELRCDPISGHTALYWYRQSLGQGLEFLIYFQGNSAPDKSGLPSDRFSAERTGGSVSTLTIQRTQQEDSAVYLCASGGGVQETQYFGPGTRLLVL.